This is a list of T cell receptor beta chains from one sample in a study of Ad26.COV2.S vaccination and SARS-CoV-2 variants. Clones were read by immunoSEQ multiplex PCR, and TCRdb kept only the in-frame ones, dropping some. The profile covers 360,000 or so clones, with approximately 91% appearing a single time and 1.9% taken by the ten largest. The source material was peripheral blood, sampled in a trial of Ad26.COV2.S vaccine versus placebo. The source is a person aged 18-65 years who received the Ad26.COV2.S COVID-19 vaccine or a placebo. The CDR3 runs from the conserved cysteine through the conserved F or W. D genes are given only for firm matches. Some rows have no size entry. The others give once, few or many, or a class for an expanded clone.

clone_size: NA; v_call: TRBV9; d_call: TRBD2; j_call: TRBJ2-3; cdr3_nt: TGTGCCAGCAGCGTAGGGACTAGCGGGAAGGTAGATACGCAGTATTTT; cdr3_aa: CASSVGTSGKVDTQYF
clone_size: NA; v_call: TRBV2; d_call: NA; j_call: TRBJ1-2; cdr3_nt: TGTGCCAGCAGAGAGGCCGTTGGCTACACCTTC; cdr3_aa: CASREAVGYTF
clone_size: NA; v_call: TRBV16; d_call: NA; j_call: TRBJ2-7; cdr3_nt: TGTGCCAGCAGCCAATGGTTGAACGAGCAGTACTTC; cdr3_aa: CASSQWLNEQYF
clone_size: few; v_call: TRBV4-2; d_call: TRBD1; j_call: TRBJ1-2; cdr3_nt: TGTGCCAGCAGCCCTGGACAGGGAAGAGACCATGGCTACACCTTC; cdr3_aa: CASSPGQGRDHGYTF
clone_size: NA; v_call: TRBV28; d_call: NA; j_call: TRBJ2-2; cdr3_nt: TGTGCCAGCAGTATCAAGAGACGGGAGCTGTTTTTT; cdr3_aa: CASSIKRRELFF
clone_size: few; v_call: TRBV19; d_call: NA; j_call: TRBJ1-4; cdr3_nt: TGTGCCAGTAGTATTTCAGCTCTGGTGAAGAATGAAAAACTGTTTTTT; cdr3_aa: CASSISALVKNEKLFF
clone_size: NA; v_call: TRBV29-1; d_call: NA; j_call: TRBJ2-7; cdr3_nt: TGCAGCGTGGAAAATACAGACTCCTACGAGCAGTACTTC; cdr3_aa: CSVENTDSYEQYF
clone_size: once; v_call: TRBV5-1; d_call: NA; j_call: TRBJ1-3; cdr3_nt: TGCGCCAGCAGCTTGGGGGGTCCTGGAAACACCATATATTTT; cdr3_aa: CASSLGGPGNTIYF
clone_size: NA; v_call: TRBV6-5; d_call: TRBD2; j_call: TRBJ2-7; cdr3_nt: TGTGCCAGCAGTCCCCGCGGCGGGGGAGCCTACGAGCAGTACTTC; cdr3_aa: CASSPRGGGAYEQYF
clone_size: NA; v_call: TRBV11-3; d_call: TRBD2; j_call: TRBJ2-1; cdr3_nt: TGTGCCAGCAGCCTAGGTAGCGGGAGACCCAATGAGCAGTTCTTC; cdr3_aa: CASSLGSGRPNEQFF
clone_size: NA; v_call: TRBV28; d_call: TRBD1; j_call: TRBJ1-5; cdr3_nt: TGTGCCAGCAGTCCGGGGACAGGACCGTTTAGCAATCAGCCCCAGCATTTT; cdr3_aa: CASSPGTGPFSNQPQHF
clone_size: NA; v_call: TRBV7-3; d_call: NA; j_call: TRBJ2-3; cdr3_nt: TGTGCCAGCAGCCCCGGAGGCAGCCGCACAGATACGCAGTATTTT; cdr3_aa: CASSPGGSRTDTQYF
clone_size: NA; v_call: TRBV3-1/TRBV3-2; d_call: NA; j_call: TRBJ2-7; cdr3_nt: TGTGCCAGCAGCCAAGGTTTCTCACGCTACGAGCAGTACTTC; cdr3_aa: CASSQGFSRYEQYF
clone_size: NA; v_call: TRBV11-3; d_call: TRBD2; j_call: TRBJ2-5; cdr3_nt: TGTGCCAGCAGCAAACTAGCGGGAGTAGAAGAGACCCAGTACTTC; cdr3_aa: CASSKLAGVEETQYF
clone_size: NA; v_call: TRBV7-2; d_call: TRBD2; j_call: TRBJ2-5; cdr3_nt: TGTGCCAGCAGCTTAGATCCTTATTTCACTAGCGGGGATCAAGAGACCCAGTACTTC; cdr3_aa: CASSLDPYFTSGDQETQYF
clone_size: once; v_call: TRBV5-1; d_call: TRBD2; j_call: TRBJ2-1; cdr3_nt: TGCGCCAGCAGCTCGAGGGGACTAGCGGGATTGATTCCGGTGGATGAGCAGTTCTTC; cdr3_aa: CASSSRGLAGLIPVDEQFF
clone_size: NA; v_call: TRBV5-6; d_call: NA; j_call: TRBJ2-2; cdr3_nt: TGTGCCAGCAGCTTGGCCCTTACCACCGGGGAGCTGTTTTTT; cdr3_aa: CASSLALTTGELFF
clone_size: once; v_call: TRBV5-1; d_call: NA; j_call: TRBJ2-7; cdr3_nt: TGCGCCAGCAGCACTGGGACACGGCCCTCCTACGAGCAGTACTTC; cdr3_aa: CASSTGTRPSYEQYF
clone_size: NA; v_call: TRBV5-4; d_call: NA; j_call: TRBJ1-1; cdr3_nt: TGTGCCAGCAGCTTGGGGCAGACTAACACTGAAGCTTTCTTT; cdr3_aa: CASSLGQTNTEAFF
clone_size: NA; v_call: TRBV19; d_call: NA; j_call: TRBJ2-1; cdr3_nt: TGTGCCAGTAGTATAGGGGGCGGTGAGCAGTTCTTC; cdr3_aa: CASSIGGGEQFF
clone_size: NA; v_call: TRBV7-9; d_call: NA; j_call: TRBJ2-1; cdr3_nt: TGTGCCAGCAGCGCCAACAGGGGAGGGCAGTTCTTC; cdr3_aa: CASSANRGGQFF
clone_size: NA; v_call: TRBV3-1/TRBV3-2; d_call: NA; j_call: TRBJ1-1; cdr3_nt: TGTGCCAGAAAGCTCGGGGTACGAATAAGCACTGAAGCTTTCTTT; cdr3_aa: CARKLGVRISTEAFF
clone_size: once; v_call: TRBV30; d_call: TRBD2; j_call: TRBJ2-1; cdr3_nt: TGTGCCTGGATGGCGGGGGGCAATGAGCAGTTCTTC; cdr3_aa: CAWMAGGNEQFF
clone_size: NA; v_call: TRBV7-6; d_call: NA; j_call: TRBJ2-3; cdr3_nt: TGTGCCAGCAGCTTAAATGTGGGCACAGATACGCAGTATTTT; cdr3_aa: CASSLNVGTDTQYF
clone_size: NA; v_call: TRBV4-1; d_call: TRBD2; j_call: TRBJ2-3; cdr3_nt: TGCGCCAGCAGCCTGGGGACTAGCGGGAGATATCCAGATACGCAGTATTTT; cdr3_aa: CASSLGTSGRYPDTQYF
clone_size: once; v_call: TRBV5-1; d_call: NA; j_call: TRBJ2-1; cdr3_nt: TGCGCCAGCAGCTTTACAGGTACCTCCTACAATGAGCAGTTCTTC; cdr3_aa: CASSFTGTSYNEQFF
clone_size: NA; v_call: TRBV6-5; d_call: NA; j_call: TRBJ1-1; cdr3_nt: TGTGCCAGCACTCGAGTGAACACTGAAGCTTTCTTT; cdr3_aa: CASTRVNTEAFF
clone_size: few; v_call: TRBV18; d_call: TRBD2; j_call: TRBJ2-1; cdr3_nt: TGTGCCAGCTCACCCCTAGCGGTAAGCTCCTACAATGAGCAGTTCTTC; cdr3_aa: CASSPLAVSSYNEQFF
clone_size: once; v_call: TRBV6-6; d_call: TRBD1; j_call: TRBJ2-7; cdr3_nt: TGTGCCAGCCGAACCGGGACAGGGGGATACGAGCAGTACTTC; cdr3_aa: CASRTGTGGYEQYF
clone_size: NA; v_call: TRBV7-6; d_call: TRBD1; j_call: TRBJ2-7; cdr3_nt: TGTGCCAGCAGCTTGAGGCAGGGACAGGGGGCCGAGCAGTACTTC; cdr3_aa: CASSLRQGQGAEQYF
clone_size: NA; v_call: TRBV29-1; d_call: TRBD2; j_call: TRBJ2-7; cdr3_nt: TGCAGCGTTGATCGGGGGACTAGCGGGGTCTACGAGCAGTACTTC; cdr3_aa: CSVDRGTSGVYEQYF
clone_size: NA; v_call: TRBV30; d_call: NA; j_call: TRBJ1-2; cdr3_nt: TGTGCCTGGAACCGTACCCCCTTCTATGGCTACACCTTC; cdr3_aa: CAWNRTPFYGYTF
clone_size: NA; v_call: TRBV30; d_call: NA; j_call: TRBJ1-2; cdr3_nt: TGTGCCTGGAGTGTCGGGGGAGTCTATGGCTACACCTTC; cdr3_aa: CAWSVGGVYGYTF
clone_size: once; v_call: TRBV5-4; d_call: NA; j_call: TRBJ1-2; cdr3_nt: TGTGCCAGCAGCTTGGTCGGGAACTATGGCTACACCTTC; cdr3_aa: CASSLVGNYGYTF
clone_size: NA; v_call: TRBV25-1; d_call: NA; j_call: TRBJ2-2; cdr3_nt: TGTGCCAGCAGTACCTGGGACGCCGGGGAGCTGTTTTTT; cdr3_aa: CASSTWDAGELFF
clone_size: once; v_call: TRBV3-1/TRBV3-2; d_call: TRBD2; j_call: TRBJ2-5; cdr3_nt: TGTGCCAGCAGCCAAGGACTAGCGGGAGGAGGAGAGACCCAGTACTTC; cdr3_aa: CASSQGLAGGGETQYF
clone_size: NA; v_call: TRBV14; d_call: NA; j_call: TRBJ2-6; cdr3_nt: TGTGCCAGCAGCCAGCTCCAAGGGGCCAACGTCCTGACTTTC; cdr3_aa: CASSQLQGANVLTF
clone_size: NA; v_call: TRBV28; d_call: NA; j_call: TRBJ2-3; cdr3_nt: TGTGCCAGCACTAAATGGGTTCAGCGGTCTAGCACAGATACGCAGTATTTT; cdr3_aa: CASTKWVQRSSTDTQYF
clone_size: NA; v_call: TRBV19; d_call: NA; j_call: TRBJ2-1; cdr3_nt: TGTGCCAGTAGTATAGTCACCGGAGTCCCCTACAATGAGCAGTTCTTC; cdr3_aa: CASSIVTGVPYNEQFF
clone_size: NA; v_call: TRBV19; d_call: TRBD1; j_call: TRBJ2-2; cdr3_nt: TGTGCCAGTAGTACTAGGGACAGGGATAACACCGGGGAGCTGTTTTTT; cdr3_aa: CASSTRDRDNTGELFF
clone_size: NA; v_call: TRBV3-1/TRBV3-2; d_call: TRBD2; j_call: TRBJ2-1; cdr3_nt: TGTGCCAGCAGCCAAGGAAGCGGGAACTACAATGAGCAGTTCTTC; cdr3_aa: CASSQGSGNYNEQFF
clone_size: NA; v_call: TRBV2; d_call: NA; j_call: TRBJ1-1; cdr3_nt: TGTGCCAGCAGTGAAAACATGAACACTGAAGCTTTCTTT; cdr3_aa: CASSENMNTEAFF
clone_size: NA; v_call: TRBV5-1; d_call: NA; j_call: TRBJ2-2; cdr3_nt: TGCGCCAGCAGCTTGGTAGGGCAGACCTACACCGGGGAGCTGTTTTTT; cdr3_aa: CASSLVGQTYTGELFF
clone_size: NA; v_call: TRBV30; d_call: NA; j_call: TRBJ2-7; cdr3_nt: TGTGCCTGGAGTGTACCCTCCCTATACGAGCAGTACTTC; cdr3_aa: CAWSVPSLYEQYF
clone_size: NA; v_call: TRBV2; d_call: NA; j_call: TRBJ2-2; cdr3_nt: TGTGCCAGCTGGAGGGAGAATATCGGGGAGCTGTTTTTT; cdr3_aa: CASWRENIGELFF
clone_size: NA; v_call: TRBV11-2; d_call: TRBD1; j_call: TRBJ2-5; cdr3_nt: TGTGCCAGCAGCGCCTCGACAGGGGGCGGAGAGACCCAGTACTTC; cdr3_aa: CASSASTGGGETQYF
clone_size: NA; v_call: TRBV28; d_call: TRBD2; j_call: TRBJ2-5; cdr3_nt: TGTGCCAGCAGGGGTAGCGGGAGTGGTGAGACCCAGTACTTC; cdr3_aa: CASRGSGSGETQYF
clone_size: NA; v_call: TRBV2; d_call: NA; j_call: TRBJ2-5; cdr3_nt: TGTGCCAGCAGTGAACTCCCCGACAGCTACCAAGAGACCCAGTACTTC; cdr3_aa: CASSELPDSYQETQYF
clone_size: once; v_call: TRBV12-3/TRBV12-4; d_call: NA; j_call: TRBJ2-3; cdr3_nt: TGTGCCAGCCTTAGGGGAGATACGCAGTATTTT; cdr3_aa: CASLRGDTQYF
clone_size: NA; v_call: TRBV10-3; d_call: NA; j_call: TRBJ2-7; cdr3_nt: TGTGCCATCAGTGAGGAGGGGGTTAGGGAGCAGTACTTC; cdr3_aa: CAISEEGVREQYF